A selection of T cell receptor beta chains follows, all from one sample in a study of blood T cell repertoires in COVID-19. Here immunoSEQ multiplex PCR was the method, and the copy in TCRdb shows in-frame clones only, minus some. The sample lists some 220,000 clones, more than 70% occurring once. Source material: peripheral blood. These receptors were obtained from a human donor in a cohort sampled during active COVID-19. The CDR3 runs from the conserved cysteine through the conserved F or W. The order of the fields is CDR3 protein, CDR3 DNA, clone size, D gene, J gene, V gene. The D gene is left open where the match is weak. Size values are once, few and many counts, or a class for expanded clones, and some rows have none.

CDR3 protein: CASSLALSTGELFF
CDR3 DNA: TGCGCCAGCAGCTTGGCCCTAAGCACCGGGGAGCTGTTTTTT
clone size: -
D gene: -
J gene: TRBJ2-2
V gene: TRBV5-1

CDR3 protein: CASTTGSLTNEKLFF
CDR3 DNA: TGTGCCAGCACTACAGGGAGTTTAACTAATGAAAAACTGTTTTTT
clone size: -
D gene: -
J gene: TRBJ1-4
V gene: TRBV28

CDR3 protein: CASSFKGRAADTQYF
CDR3 DNA: TGTGCCAGCAGCTTCAAAGGCAGGGCCGCAGATACGCAGTATTTT
clone size: once
D gene: -
J gene: TRBJ2-3
V gene: TRBV7-6

CDR3 protein: CASSIVSGRFNEQFF
CDR3 DNA: TGTGCCAGTAGTATAGTTAGCGGGAGGTTTAATGAGCAGTTCTTC
clone size: -
D gene: TRBD2
J gene: TRBJ2-1
V gene: TRBV19

CDR3 protein: CASSPAPGGDTEAFF
CDR3 DNA: TGCGCCAGCAGCCCCGCCCCGGGGGGTGACACTGAAGCTTTCTTT
clone size: -
D gene: -
J gene: TRBJ1-1
V gene: TRBV4-1

CDR3 protein: CASSGQGTIQYF
CDR3 DNA: TGTGCCAGCAGTGGACAGGGTACCATTCAGTACTTC
clone size: -
D gene: TRBD1
J gene: TRBJ2-4
V gene: TRBV28

CDR3 protein: CASSTGTSNTIYF
CDR3 DNA: TGTGCCAGCAGCACCGGGACATCGAACACCATATATTTT
clone size: -
D gene: -
J gene: TRBJ1-3
V gene: TRBV7-8

CDR3 protein: CASSAVTSGEQFF
CDR3 DNA: TGTGCCAGCAGTGCTGTGACTAGCGGTGAGCAGTTCTTC
clone size: -
D gene: TRBD2
J gene: TRBJ2-1
V gene: TRBV25-1

CDR3 protein: CASSLANQGSASSTDTQYF
CDR3 DNA: TGCGCCAGCAGCTTGGCGAACCAGGGGTCAGCTAGTAGCACAGATACGCAGTATTTT
clone size: -
D gene: -
J gene: TRBJ2-3
V gene: TRBV5-1

CDR3 protein: CATSDSGTSAFTDTQYF
CDR3 DNA: TGTGCCACCAGTGATTCCGGGACTAGCGCCTTCACAGATACGCAGTATTTT
clone size: -
D gene: TRBD2
J gene: TRBJ2-3
V gene: TRBV24-1

CDR3 protein: CASSSPGNSAGGRYEQYF
CDR3 DNA: TGTGCCAGCAGCTCCCCCGGTAATTCGGCGGGGGGCCGATACGAGCAGTACTTC
clone size: -
D gene: TRBD2
J gene: TRBJ2-7
V gene: TRBV7-9

CDR3 protein: CASSPTDRFNEKLFF
CDR3 DNA: TGTGCCAGCTCACCGACGGACAGGTTTAATGAAAAACTGTTTTTT
clone size: once
D gene: TRBD1
J gene: TRBJ1-4
V gene: TRBV18

CDR3 protein: CASSPLGQNYLEKLFF
CDR3 DNA: TGTGCCAGCTCTCCCTTAGGACAGAACTATCTTGAAAAACTGTTTTTT
clone size: -
D gene: -
J gene: TRBJ1-4
V gene: TRBV18

CDR3 protein: CASSQGAQPQHF
CDR3 DNA: TGTGCCAGCTCACAGGGGGCTCAGCCCCAGCATTTT
clone size: few
D gene: TRBD1
J gene: TRBJ1-5
V gene: TRBV6-5

CDR3 protein: CASSLYPRGLGEQYF
CDR3 DNA: TGTGCCAGCAGTTTATACCCCAGGGGCCTAGGCGAGCAGTACTTC
clone size: -
D gene: -
J gene: TRBJ2-7
V gene: TRBV27

CDR3 protein: CASGSPGTGELFF
CDR3 DNA: TGCGCCAGCGGGTCCCCGGGCACCGGGGAGCTGTTTTTT
clone size: -
D gene: -
J gene: TRBJ2-2
V gene: TRBV5-1

CDR3 protein: CASSQPGEGLYEQYF
CDR3 DNA: TGTGCCAGCAGCCAACCGGGGGAGGGGCTGTACGAGCAGTACTTC
clone size: -
D gene: TRBD2
J gene: TRBJ2-7
V gene: TRBV14

CDR3 protein: CASSHRLADPPGELFF
CDR3 DNA: TGTGCCAGCAGCCACAGACTAGCGGACCCTCCCGGGGAGCTGTTTTTT
clone size: -
D gene: TRBD2
J gene: TRBJ2-2
V gene: TRBV14

CDR3 protein: CASSSLLEGLRNEQFF
CDR3 DNA: TGTGCCAGCAGTTCTCTTCTGGAGGGCCTGAGGAATGAGCAGTTCTTC
clone size: -
D gene: -
J gene: TRBJ2-1
V gene: TRBV27

CDR3 protein: CASKGGRAVNEQFF
CDR3 DNA: TGCGCCAGCAAGGGTGGGAGGGCCGTCAATGAGCAGTTCTTC
clone size: once
D gene: TRBD2
J gene: TRBJ2-1
V gene: TRBV5-1

CDR3 protein: CASSLGPGQTNYGYTF
CDR3 DNA: TGTGCCAGCAGCTTAGGCCCGGGACAGACTAACTATGGCTACACCTTC
clone size: few
D gene: TRBD1
J gene: TRBJ1-2
V gene: TRBV7-8

CDR3 protein: CASSPQTGTENEQFF
CDR3 DNA: TGTGCCAGCTCACCACAGACAGGGACGGAGAATGAGCAGTTCTTC
clone size: -
D gene: TRBD1
J gene: TRBJ2-1
V gene: TRBV18

CDR3 protein: CASSPWTGGEETQYF
CDR3 DNA: TGTGCCAGCAGTCCCTGGACAGGGGGGGAAGAGACCCAGTACTTC
clone size: -
D gene: TRBD1
J gene: TRBJ2-5
V gene: TRBV27

CDR3 protein: CASSEQGWAEDTQYF
CDR3 DNA: TGTGCCAGCAGTGAACAGGGCTGGGCGGAAGATACGCAGTATTTT
clone size: -
D gene: -
J gene: TRBJ2-3
V gene: TRBV6-1

CDR3 protein: CASSLTYGTGHDEQFF
CDR3 DNA: TGTGCCAGCAGCTTAACGTATGGGACAGGGCACGATGAGCAGTTCTTC
clone size: -
D gene: TRBD1
J gene: TRBJ2-1
V gene: TRBV7-3

CDR3 protein: CASSFAQTVNTEAFF
CDR3 DNA: TGTGCCAGCAGTTTCGCCCAGACAGTGAACACTGAAGCTTTCTTT
clone size: -
D gene: -
J gene: TRBJ1-1
V gene: TRBV28

CDR3 protein: CASSPGVSTGELFF
CDR3 DNA: TGTGCCAGCAGCCCAGGGGTGAGCACCGGGGAGCTGTTTTTT
clone size: few
D gene: -
J gene: TRBJ2-2
V gene: TRBV2

CDR3 protein: CASSEGDSGTLEQYF
CDR3 DNA: TGTGCCAGCAGTGAAGGGGACAGTGGGACTCTCGAGCAGTACTTC
clone size: -
D gene: -
J gene: TRBJ2-7
V gene: TRBV2

CDR3 protein: CASTAGGGGYETQYF
CDR3 DNA: TGTGCCAGCACCGCGGGAGGGGGCGGTTACGAGACCCAGTACTTC
clone size: -
D gene: TRBD2
J gene: TRBJ2-5
V gene: TRBV5-5

CDR3 protein: CASSPIRWREQYF
CDR3 DNA: TGTGCCAGCAGCCCGATACGGTGGCGGGAGCAGTACTTC
clone size: -
D gene: -
J gene: TRBJ2-7
V gene: TRBV7-8

CDR3 protein: CASRPGQGNQPQHF
CDR3 DNA: TGCGCCAGCAGGCCGGGACAGGGCAATCAGCCCCAGCATTTT
clone size: -
D gene: TRBD1
J gene: TRBJ1-5
V gene: TRBV5-1

CDR3 protein: CASCTTWGGVQPQHF
CDR3 DNA: TGTGCCAGTTGCACTACCTGGGGGGGGGTTCAGCCCCAGCATTTT
clone size: once
D gene: -
J gene: TRBJ1-5
V gene: TRBV19

CDR3 protein: CASSQVDLGQGRQAFF
CDR3 DNA: TGCGCCAGCAGCCAAGTAGATTTGGGCCAGGGGCGTCAAGCTTTCTTT
clone size: -
D gene: -
J gene: TRBJ1-1
V gene: TRBV4-3

CDR3 protein: CASSLAKDRVVKDTQYF
CDR3 DNA: TGCGCCAGCAGCTTAGCGAAGGACAGGGTGGTAAAAGATACGCAGTATTTT
clone size: -
D gene: TRBD1
J gene: TRBJ2-3
V gene: TRBV5-1

CDR3 protein: CASSLEIAGGREQYF
CDR3 DNA: TGCGCCAGCAGCTTGGAAATCGCGGGGGGGCGGGAGCAGTACTTC
clone size: -
D gene: TRBD2
J gene: TRBJ2-7
V gene: TRBV5-1

CDR3 protein: CSALSGANTGELFF
CDR3 DNA: TGCAGCGCTCTTTCCGGGGCGAACACCGGGGAGCTGTTTTTT
clone size: -
D gene: -
J gene: TRBJ2-2
V gene: TRBV29-1

CDR3 protein: CASSITGAQGANVLTF
CDR3 DNA: TGTGCCAGTAGTATCACAGGGGCACAGGGGGCCAACGTCCTGACTTTC
clone size: -
D gene: TRBD1
J gene: TRBJ2-6
V gene: TRBV19

CDR3 protein: CASSLGVGTDTQYF
CDR3 DNA: TGCGCCAGCAGCTTGGGTGTCGGCACAGATACGCAGTATTTT
clone size: -
D gene: -
J gene: TRBJ2-3
V gene: TRBV5-1

CDR3 protein: CASSFSGGSSYNSPLHF
CDR3 DNA: TGTGCCAGCAGTTTTTCGGGGGGGAGCTCCTATAATTCACCCCTCCACTTT
clone size: once
D gene: -
J gene: TRBJ1-6
V gene: TRBV27

CDR3 protein: CASSQDPGPTEKLFF
CDR3 DNA: TGTGCCAGCAGCCAAGATCCAGGGCCGACTGAAAAACTGTTTTTT
clone size: -
D gene: -
J gene: TRBJ1-4
V gene: TRBV4-2

CDR3 protein: CASSRTRTNTGELFF
CDR3 DNA: TGTGCCAGCTCACGGACTCGAACGAACACCGGGGAGCTGTTTTTT
clone size: -
D gene: -
J gene: TRBJ2-2
V gene: TRBV18

CDR3 protein: CASRFLQGNTEAFF
CDR3 DNA: TGTGCCAGCAGGTTTCTACAGGGGAACACTGAAGCTTTCTTT
clone size: -
D gene: -
J gene: TRBJ1-1
V gene: TRBV27

CDR3 protein: CASSLAGPGEAFF
CDR3 DNA: TGTGCCAGCAGTTTAGCGGGGCCAGGTGAAGCTTTCTTT
clone size: -
D gene: -
J gene: TRBJ1-1
V gene: TRBV12-3/TRBV12-4

CDR3 protein: CASSTTGGTYNEQFF
CDR3 DNA: TGTGCCAGCAGTACTACAGGGGGAACGTACAATGAGCAGTTCTTC
clone size: -
D gene: TRBD1
J gene: TRBJ2-1
V gene: TRBV6-5

CDR3 protein: CASSKGAGELFF
CDR3 DNA: TGTGCCAGCAGCAAAGGGGCCGGGGAGCTGTTTTTT
clone size: -
D gene: -
J gene: TRBJ2-2
V gene: TRBV11-3

CDR3 protein: CASSTPQGRVLRYTQYF
CDR3 DNA: TGTGCCAGTAGTACACCCCAGGGCAGGGTGTTGAGGTATACGCAGTATTTT
clone size: once
D gene: -
J gene: TRBJ2-3
V gene: TRBV19

CDR3 protein: CASSYPDTSGAYEQYF
CDR3 DNA: TGTGCCAGCAGTTACCCGGACACTAGCGGAGCCTACGAGCAGTACTTC
clone size: -
D gene: TRBD2
J gene: TRBJ2-7
V gene: TRBV6-5

CDR3 protein: CASSFGQAFLDTQYF
CDR3 DNA: TGCGCCAGCAGCTTCGGACAGGCTTTTTTGGATACGCAGTATTTT
clone size: few
D gene: TRBD1
J gene: TRBJ2-3
V gene: TRBV5-1

CDR3 protein: CAWSLRDRYYGYTF
CDR3 DNA: TGTGCCTGGAGTCTCCGGGACAGATACTATGGCTACACCTTC
clone size: -
D gene: TRBD1
J gene: TRBJ1-2
V gene: TRBV30

CDR3 protein: CASSQHRQLSGNTIYF
CDR3 DNA: TGTGCCAGCAGCCAACACCGACAGCTCTCTGGAAACACCATATATTTT
clone size: -
D gene: -
J gene: TRBJ1-3
V gene: TRBV3-1/TRBV3-2

CDR3 protein: CASSSGTGKATEAFF
CDR3 DNA: TGTGCCAGCAGCTCCGGGACAGGGAAAGCCACTGAAGCTTTCTTT
clone size: -
D gene: TRBD1
J gene: TRBJ1-1
V gene: TRBV6-5

CDR3 protein: CASSLTGPGGYTF
CDR3 DNA: TGCGCCAGCAGCTTAACAGGCCCAGGGGGCTACACCTTC
clone size: -
D gene: -
J gene: TRBJ1-2
V gene: TRBV5-1

CDR3 protein: CASSISRRNTEAFF
CDR3 DNA: TGTGCCAGTAGTATCTCCCGCAGGAACACTGAAGCTTTCTTT
clone size: -
D gene: -
J gene: TRBJ1-1
V gene: TRBV19